This T cell receptor (beta chain) is drawn from a study of PD-1 blockade in classical Hodgkin lymphoma. Autologous stem cell transplantation was followed by relapse in every patient, and brentuximab vedotin exposure varied. Patients reached a best response of complete response, partial response or progressive disease. With respect to this clone: Its target is not known.

Overall study results and limits: Why the repertoires differ is still unclear, perhaps disease activity or prior therapy. Relative to healthy donors, newly diagnosed patients reportedly had lower baseline TCR diversity, which was reported as lower still in relapsed/refractory patients. Before treatment, complete responders showed about the same diversity as newly diagnosed patients.

The CDR3 totals 15 residues. Deletions cut 6 bases from V and 4 bases from J, with 18 bases between. Germline-derived CDR1 and CDR2 are MDHEN and SYDVKM. Here immunoSEQ multiplex PCR was the method, and the copy in TCRdb shows in-frame clones only, minus some. The data show over 15,000 clones, with more than 80% seen just once and over 10% held by the top ten. The material sequenced was peripheral blood mononuclear cells (PBMCs), taken before the second cycle of nivolumab. This sequence was found in a human donor with classical Hodgkin lymphoma. V is TRBV28 and J is TRBJ1-2; no clear D gene. The CDR3 sequence: CASSSTSKDSYGYTF. DNA for the CDR3: TGTGCCAGCAGCTCGACCTCGAAGGATAGCTATGGCTACACCTTC.